This T cell receptor beta chain was obtained from a study of blood T cell repertoires in COVID-19. Study overall: T cells, B-cell-depleted T cells, or PBMCs supplied cDNA or gDNA.

The CDR3 sequence is 15 residues long. The V end lost 4 bases, the J end lost 7 bases, and 20 bases lay between the germline ends. Per the germline V gene, CDR1 is KGHSH and CDR2 is LQKENI. Original methodology: Reference gene primer amplification yielded estimated nucleated cell counts. The data were produced by immunoSEQ multiplex PCR, yet TCRdb's version contains in-frame clones alone and is incomplete. The DNA gave D and trimming, while V, J and clone size come from that table. The data show about 300,000 clones, around 86% seen once. V gene TRBV18 combines with J gene TRBJ2-7; a weak D match, TRBD1 (6 bases). The source material was peripheral blood. The source of this sequence is a woman aged 45-59 years with acute or convalescent COVID-19. In nucleotides, the CDR3 is TGTGCCAGCTCACTAACGATCGGGACACGGTGGGAGCAGTACTTC. Translation: CASSLTIGTRWEQYF.